Listed here are 12 T cell receptor beta chains from one sample, sequenced in a study of blood T cell repertoires in COVID-19. Data came from immunoSEQ multiplex PCR; TCRdb stores just in-frame clones and leaves some out. The repertoire consists of 110,000 or so clones, with about three quarters occurring once and the leading ten covering approximately 4.2%. Sequencing was done on a sample of peripheral blood. These receptor sequences come from a human donor in a cohort sampled during active or convalescent COVID-19.

The rearrangement uses TRBV6-2 or TRBV6-3 and TRBJ2-5; D is ambiguous. Per germline, CDR1 MNHEY and CDR2 SVGEGT. V lost 5 bases and J lost 2, with 12 bases in between. This CDR3 has 14 residues. The CDR3 nucleotides read TGTGCCAGCAGTCCCGACTCGATACAAGAGACCCAGTACTTC. Translation gives CASSPDSIQETQYF.

V usage is TRBV6-1 and J usage is TRBJ1-3, with 8 bases aligning to TRBD1. The germline CDR1 and CDR2 sequences are MNHNS and SASEGT. The V gene end was trimmed by 1 base and the J gene end by 7 bases; junction bases not matched to a gene: 3. This CDR3 has 14 amino acids. In DNA, the CDR3 is TGTGCCAGCAGTGAAGTGGACAGGGTGAACACCATATATTTT. It yields the protein CASSEVDRVNTIYF.

This chain uses TRBV7-2 with TRBJ1-2; no definite D call. The germline V gene has CDR1 SGHTA and CDR2 FQGNSA. The V end lost 3 bases, the J end lost 4 bases, and 18 bases lay between the germline ends. The CDR3 is made up of 16 amino acids. This CDR3 is CASSFEQSSPLYGYTF. CDR3 bases: TGTGCCAGCAGCTTTGAGCAATCCTCTCCGCTCTATGGCTACACCTTC.

The chain has TRBV27 and TRBJ1-2, with 7 bases lining up with TRBD1. Germline lookup yields CDR1 MNHEY and CDR2 SMNVEV (reference sequence). Losses at the gene ends were 7 bases for V and 4 bases for J; bases not matched to a gene: 12. This CDR3 spans 15 amino acids. CDR3 in DNA: TGTGCCAGCACCCGAGACAGGGCCGATGGCTATGGCTACACCTTC. This gives the protein CASTRDRADGYGYTF.

V and J are TRBV18 and TRBJ1-5, with D hard to call. This CDR3 spans 14 amino acids. Between the trimmed V and J ends, which lost 0 bases and 4 bases, there was a span of 7 bases. Germline loops: CDR1 KGHSH, CDR2 LQKENI. CDR3 protein: CASSPPAGNQPQHF. Written as DNA, the CDR3 is TGTGCCAGCTCACCACCGGCCGGGAATCAGCCCCAGCATTTT.

The V call is TRBV21-1, the J call TRBJ2-3; the table gives TRBD2 as D, unverified against the DNA. TRBV21-1 is reported as a pseudogene. The CDR3 is 16 amino acids. CDR3 DNA: TGTGCCAGCAGCCGCAGACTAGCGGGGACGACAGATACGCAGTATTTT. As protein: CASSRRLAGTTDTQYF.

This chain links TRBV12-3 or TRBV12-4 with TRBJ2-5; 7 nucleotides agree with TRBD2. The CDR3 runs 13 residues. Losses at the gene ends were 4 bases for V and 5 bases for J; bases not matched to a gene: 4. CDR3 loop: CASSYLGGETQYF. As DNA, the CDR3 is TGTGCCAGCAGTTATTTGGGGGGGGAGACCCAGTACTTC.

This chain joins TRBV24-1 and TRBJ2-3; the match to TRBD2 covers 12 bases. Germline V gene sequence: CDR1 KGHDR, CDR2 SFDVKD. The CDR3 is 15 amino acids. After removal of 3 bases from V and 7 bases from J, the junction contained 4 bases not matched to a gene. CDR3 nucleotides: TGTGCCACCAGTGATCTGACTAGCGGGAGATATACGCAGTATTTT. Amino acid sequence: CATSDLTSGRYTQYF.

This clone has more than one count but fewer than ten. The chain is built from TRBV6-6 and TRBJ1-6; 8 nucleotides match TRBD1. Germline V CDR1 and CDR2: MNHNY, SVGAGI (reference sequence). V lost 6 bases, J lost 7 bases, and 8 bases stayed unmatched. This CDR3 spans 15 amino acids. This chain's CDR3 is CASSAAGQGNSPLHF. The DNA for the CDR3 is TGTGCCAGCAGCGCCGCCGGACAGGGAAATTCACCCCTCCACTTT.

This chain connects TRBV5-1 to TRBJ2-6; D may be TRBD2 (6 bases). Germline CDR1 is SGHRS and CDR2 is YFSETQ. The CDR3 has 15 residues. The V end lost 4 bases, the J end lost 0 bases, and 8 bases lay between the germline ends. The CDR3 is CASSGGISGANVLTF. For the CDR3, the DNA is TGCGCCAGCAGCGGGGGGATCTCTGGGGCCAACGTCCTGACTTTC.

The CDR3, as DNA: TGTGCCAGCAGTAGGACTCCGCGGCGTACAGATACGCAGTATTTT. Its translation is CASSRTPRRTDTQYF. The chain joins TRBV6-5 to TRBJ2-3; tentative D call: TRBD2 (5 bases). V lost 5 bases to trimming and J lost 3 bases, with 15 bases between them. The germline CDR1 and CDR2 sequences are MNHEY and SVGAGI. The CDR3 totals 15 residues.

This chain links TRBV3-1 (or the pseudogene TRBV3-2) with TRBJ1-1, with D perhaps matching TRBD1 (6 bases). CDR3 length: 14 residues. The V and J ends lost 3 bases and 7 bases respectively, with 15 bases between them. Germline V gene sequence: CDR1 LGHDT, CDR2 YNNKEL (reference sequence). This CDR3 reads CASSQKQGTYEAFF. DNA of the CDR3: TGTGCCAGCAGCCAGAAACAGGGAACGTATGAAGCTTTCTTT.